The text below deals with one T cell receptor (beta chain). Profiling relied on immunoSEQ multiplex PCR, and the TCRdb table lists in-frame clones only, not all of them. The sample yields a few hundred thousand clones, roughly 90% seen once. Noted treatment: around 19 received Ad26.COV2.S at low or high dose, single or two shots; five or six received placebo; per-sample allocation not given. On day 63 after the first injection, vaccine and placebo recipients gave samples. The donor's status was that of an adult aged 18-55 years in Boston. This specimen belongs to a study of Ad26.COV2.S vaccination and SARS-CoV-2 variants. As for the study in general: Of the COV1001 trial arms, the Ad26.COV2.S arm included the donor. The vaccine Ad26.COV2.S was put into the muscle once, or twice with 56 days between.

From germline, CDR1 is KGHDR and CDR2 SFDVKD. Trimming took 5 bases from V and 8 from J; bases not matched to a gene: 7. The CDR3 runs 14 residues. The TCR sequence derives from a person between 18 and 65 years old who received the Ad26.COV2.S COVID-19 vaccine or a placebo. The chain carries TRBV24-1 and TRBJ2-2, with TRBD1 matching over 7 bases. The sample here was peripheral blood, taken in a trial of Ad26.COV2.S vaccine versus placebo. The CDR3 loop reads CATSATGAAGELFF. The DNA for the CDR3 is TGTGCCACCAGTGCCACAGGGGCGGCAGGGGAGCTGTTTTTT.